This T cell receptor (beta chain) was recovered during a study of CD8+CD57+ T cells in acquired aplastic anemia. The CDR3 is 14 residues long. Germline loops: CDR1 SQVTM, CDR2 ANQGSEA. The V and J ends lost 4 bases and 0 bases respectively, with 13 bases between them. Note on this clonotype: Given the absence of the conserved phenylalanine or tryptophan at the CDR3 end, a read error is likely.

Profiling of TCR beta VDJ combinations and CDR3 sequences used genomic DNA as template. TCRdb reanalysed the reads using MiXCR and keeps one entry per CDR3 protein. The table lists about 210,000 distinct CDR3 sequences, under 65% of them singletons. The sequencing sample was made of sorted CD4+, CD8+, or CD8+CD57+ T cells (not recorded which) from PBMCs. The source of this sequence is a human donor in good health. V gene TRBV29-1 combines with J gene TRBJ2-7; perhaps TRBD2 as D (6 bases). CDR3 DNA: TGCAGCGTTGTCGATAGCGGAAGCTCCTACGAGCAGTACCTC. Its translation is CSVVDSGSSYEQYL.